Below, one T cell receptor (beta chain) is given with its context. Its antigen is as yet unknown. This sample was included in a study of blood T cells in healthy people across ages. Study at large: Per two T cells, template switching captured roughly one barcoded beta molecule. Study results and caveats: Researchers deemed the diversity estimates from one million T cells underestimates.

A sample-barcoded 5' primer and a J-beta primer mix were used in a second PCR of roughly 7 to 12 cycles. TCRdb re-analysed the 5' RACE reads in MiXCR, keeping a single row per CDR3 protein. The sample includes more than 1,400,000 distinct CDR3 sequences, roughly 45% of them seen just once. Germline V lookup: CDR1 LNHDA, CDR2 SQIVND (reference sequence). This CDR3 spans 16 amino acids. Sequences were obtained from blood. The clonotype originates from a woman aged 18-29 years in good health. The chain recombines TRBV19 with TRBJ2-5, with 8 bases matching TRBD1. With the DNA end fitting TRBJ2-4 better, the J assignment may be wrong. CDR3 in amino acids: CASSEGTGTGKNIQYF. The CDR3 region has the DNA TGTGCCAGTAGTGAGGGAACCGGGACAGGAAAAAACATTCAGTACTTC.